This T cell receptor (beta chain) was recorded in a study of vaccination effects on CD4 cells after COVID-19. Turning to the study itself: It was a median of 72 days after the second dose that post-vaccine samples were obtained.

The CDR3 contains 16 residues. Germline V lookup: CDR1 KGHDR, CDR2 SFDVKD. Trimming took 0 bases from V and 4 from J, leaving 12 bases between them. Here immunoSEQ multiplex PCR was the method, and the copy in TCRdb shows in-frame clones only, minus some. The data hold 17,000 or so clones, with under 85% observed a single time. In regard to this clone: The antigen is undetermined.

Peptide-pool stimulation followed by sequencing identified expanded antigen-specific CD4+ clonotypes in the ViraFEST assay. Following a 10-day culture, CD4+ T cells were purified. It was between March and December 2020 that the person had a SARS-CoV-2 infection confirmed by PCR. Each participant was administered two doses of either the BNT162b2 or the mRNA-1273 vaccine. The V call is TRBV24-1, the J call TRBJ2-1, with D possibly matching TRBD1 (7 bases). Specimen: CD4+ T cells from PBMCs cultured with SARS-CoV-2 spike peptides, collected after COVID-19 vaccination. This receptor was obtained from a human donor who had a prior SARS-CoV-2 infection. CDR3 sequence: CATSDLRAGGYNEQFF. DNA of the CDR3: TGTGCCACCAGTGATTTGAGGGCAGGGGGGTACAATGAGCAGTTCTTC.